The clone carrying this T cell receptor beta chain showed up just a few times. The TCRbeta library was prepared with unique molecular identifiers. TCRdb re-called the PCR reads through MiXCR, storing one row per CDR3 protein. The data contain nearly 550,000 distinct CDR3 sequences, approximately 20% of them singletons. V gave up 1 base and J gave up 6 bases, with 13 bases separating them. Germline CDR1 reads DFQATT; CDR2 reads SNEGSKA (reference sequence). This CDR3 spans 14 amino acids. This sample is part of a study of T-cell reconstitution after alpha-beta-depleted transplantation in children. The V call is TRBV20-1, the J call TRBJ2-1, with D possibly TRBD2 on 6 matching bases. The TCR comes from a human donor who donated a stem cell graft to a child with acute lymphoblastic leukemia. Sequencing used PBMCs from the stem cell graft donor, obtained from the stem cell graft. The CDR3 region is CSARVWREGNEQFF. The CDR3 DNA reads TGCAGTGCTAGAGTGTGGAGGGAAGGCAATGAGCAGTTCTTC.